The clone carrying this TCR beta chain was observed at least ten times. This sample was taken from a study of T cell repertoires in cytomegalovirus infection. The CDR3 consists of 13 residues. Germline CDR1 and CDR2: SNHLY and FYNNEI. Deletions cut 3 bases from V and 4 bases from J, with 9 bases between. TCRdb ran MiXCR on the reads and lists one entry per CDR3 protein. The sample records roughly 600,000 distinct CDR3 sequences, roughly 26% being singletons. The sequence came from a human donor in good health (CMV status not recorded). Some clones in this sample may be carry-over from other donors' samples. The V and J genes are TRBV2 and TRBJ1-2; D is unclear. Sequenced input: CD8+ T cells from PBMCs. The CDR3 here is CASSDARLYGYTF. The CDR3, as DNA: TGTGCCAGCAGTGATGCGAGACTCTATGGCTACACCTTC.